Presented here are 21 T cell receptor beta chains from one specimen sequenced in a study of cytomegalovirus exposure and HLA in healthy donors (dated by TCRdb to about 2017). Library prep was done by the immunoSEQ multiplex PCR assay. A mixture of 60 forward primers for TCR Vbeta segments and 13 reverse primers for TCR Jbeta segments was used in the multiplex PCR. TCRdb re-hosts the immuneACCESS table, in-frame sequences only. Its copies lack some clones; in the studies checked, an unresolved V gene accounts for under half of them, and the cause for the rest is not known. This sample gives about 130,000 clones in total; 75% to 85% of them show up just once. The top ten clonotypes cover less than 2.5% of the sample. What was sequenced was PBMCs. The receptors were gathered from a middle-aged man in good health and CMV-seronegative.

This chain joins TRBV5-1 and TRBJ2-7, with 9 nucleotides matching TRBD1. V gave up 3 bases and J gave up 2 bases; unmatched junction bases: 9. The CDR3 consists of 16 residues. CDR1 is SGHRS and CDR2 is YFSETQ in the germline V gene. DNA of the CDR3: TGCGCCAGCAGCTCATCCGGGACAGGGTTACCCTACGAGCAGTACGTC. Translating gives CASSSSGTGLPYEQYV.

This sequence joins TRBV7-9 and TRBJ1-3, with TRBD1 as a possible D gene (5 bases). V dropped 1 base and J dropped 6 bases, with 10 bases sitting between them. This CDR3 has 14 residues. Germline V gene data show CDR1 as SEHNR and CDR2 as FQNEAQ (reference sequence). The CDR3 DNA sequence: TGTGCCAGCAGCTTAGAGGGGTTTGCAAACACCATATATTTT. Protein sequence: CASSLEGFANTIYF.

On this clone: Relative to the germline gene, one junction end is altered; a read error may explain this. The chain has TRBV7-8 and TRBJ1-5; D not certain. Germline V CDR1 and CDR2: SGHVS, FQNEAQ. The CDR3 runs 15 residues. The DNA for the CDR3 is TGTGCCAGCAACTTAGACTCGATGAGCAATCAGCCCCAGCATTTT. It encodes CASNLDSMSNQPQHF.

The V and J genes are TRBV5-1 and TRBJ2-7, with D possibly TRBD1 on 5 matching bases. This CDR3 comprises 13 residues. Germline V CDR1 and CDR2: SGHRS, YFSETQ. Trimming stripped 5 bases from V and 0 bases from J, with 9 bases between. The CDR3 here is CASRPGPSYEQYV. Written as DNA, the CDR3 is TGCGCCAGCAGGCCAGGGCCCTCCTACGAGCAGTACGTC.

This chain connects TRBV27 to TRBJ1-3; no clear D gene. CDR3 length equals 14 residues. Germline V gene lookup returns CDR1 MNHEY and CDR2 SMNVEV (reference sequence). Deletions cut 5 bases from V and 0 bases from J, with 8 bases between. The DNA of the CDR3 is TGTGCCAGCAGTACTGATTACTCTGGAAACACCATATATTTT. Its protein product is CASSTDYSGNTIYF.

V gene TRBV18 combines with J gene TRBJ1-6, with D perhaps matching TRBD1 (6 bases). Germline V gives CDR1 KGHSH, CDR2 LQKENI. The CDR3 is 14 residues long. V was shortened by 2 bases and J by 6 bases, with 8 bases between the two germline ends. The CDR3 sequence: CASSPDRSNSPLHF. Here the CDR3 DNA reads TGTGCCAGCTCACCAGACAGGAGTAATTCACCCCTCCACTTT.

This chain links TRBV18 with TRBJ1-1; 8 bases match TRBD1. Germline CDR1 and CDR2: KGHSH and LQKENI. V trimming: 4 bases; J trimming: 7 bases; junction bases outside the gene matches: 8. This CDR3 spans 14 amino acids. The CDR3 spells CASSHRQGSDEAFF. The CDR3 region has the DNA TGTGCCAGCTCACATCGACAGGGGTCGGATGAAGCTTTCTTT.

V and J are TRBV6-6 and TRBJ2-7; D is uncertain. V lost 0 bases and J lost 3, with 6 bases in between. Germline V CDR1 and CDR2: MNHNY, SVGAGI (reference sequence). CDR3 length: 13 amino acids. The CDR3 sequence is CASSYSSNYEQYV. In DNA form, the CDR3 reads TGTGCCAGCAGTTACTCGTCGAACTACGAGCAGTACGTC.

The V call is TRBV19, the J call TRBJ1-1, with TRBD1 as a possible D gene (6 bases). V was trimmed by 2 bases and J by 4 bases, leaving 8 bases between them. From germline, CDR1 is LNHDA and CDR2 SQIVND (reference sequence). The CDR3 is 13 residues long. The CDR3 loop is CASSINRATEAFF. As DNA, the CDR3 is TGTGCCAGTAGTATAAACAGGGCCACTGAAGCTTTCTTT.

The rearrangement joins TRBV6-5 to TRBJ1-2; 9 bases match TRBD1. Trimming took 2 bases from V and 3 from J; bases not matched to a gene: 4. Germline CDR1 and CDR2: MNHEY and SVGAGI. CDR3 length: 15 amino acids. The CDR3: CASSYGGQGDYGYTF. CDR3 DNA: TGTGCCAGCAGTTACGGGGGACAGGGCGACTATGGCTACACCTTC.

The CDR3 here is CASSLLSGTGTYGYTF. Here the CDR3 DNA reads TGTGCCAGCAGTTTATTATCCGGGACAGGGACCTATGGCTACACCTTC. The chain uses TRBV6-5 and TRBJ1-2, with 9 bases that match TRBD1. Germline trimming cut 4 bases from V and 4 bases from J; bases unmatched to any gene: 10. This CDR3 contains 16 residues. From germline, CDR1 is MNHEY and CDR2 SVGAGI.

J is TRBJ2-7 and V is TRBV6-5; 7 bases fit TRBD1. V shed 8 bases and J 0 bases; nucleotides not matched to a gene: 7. This CDR3 comprises 14 residues. Germline lookup yields CDR1 MNHEY and CDR2 SVGAGI. As DNA, the CDR3 is TGTGCCAGCCCCGACAGGGATTCCTCCTACGAGCAGTACGTC. It translates to CASPDRDSSYEQYV.

A remark on this clone: Other DNA sequences in the sample encode the same CDR3. The rearrangement links TRBV5-1 to TRBJ1-1; the match to TRBD1 covers 8 bases. CDR1 and CDR2 from the germline V gene are SGHRS and YFSETQ. Trimming cost V 0 bases and J 5 bases; bases outside gene matches: 6. CDR3 size: 15 residues. The CDR3 loop is CASSLGDRGVTEAFF. In DNA, the CDR3 is TGCGCCAGCAGCTTGGGCGACAGGGGAGTGACTGAAGCTTTCTTT. Full variable domain (remainder filled in from reference TRBV5-1 and TRBJ1-1): KAGVTQTPRYLIKTRGQQVTLSCSPISGHRSVSWYQQTPGQGLQFLFEYFSETQRNKGNFPGRFSGRQFSNSRSEMNVSTLELGDSALYLCASSLGDRGVTEAFFGQGTRLTVV.

V and J are TRBV5-1 and TRBJ2-2, with D tentatively TRBD1 (6 bases). The V gene's germline CDR1 is SGHRS and CDR2 YFSETQ. Trimming shortened V by 7 bases and J by 2 bases, and 12 bases separated the two germline ends. The length of the CDR3 is 14 residues. CDR3 sequence: CASGSGTNTGELFF. The CDR3 coding sequence is TGCGCCAGCGGCTCCGGGACAAACACCGGGGAGCTGTTTTTT.

The chain couples TRBV6-1 to TRBJ1-1; maybe TRBD1 (5 bases). The CDR3 contains 14 residues. V was clipped by 0 bases and J by 3 bases, with 8 bases between them. Germline V CDR1 and CDR2: MNHNS, SASEGT. The CDR3 coding sequence is TGTGCCAGCAGTGAAGCGGGGGGGGACACTGAAGCTTTCTTT. Translating it yields CASSEAGGDTEAFF.

The chain carries TRBV5-1 and TRBJ2-7, with TRBD1 identical over 7 bases. Per germline, CDR1 SGHRS and CDR2 YFSETQ. J gave up 4 bases and V 4 bases, and 11 bases lay outside the gene matches. The CDR3 is made up of 15 amino acids. This chain's CDR3 is CASSVSPYRGYEQYV. The CDR3 DNA reads TGCGCCAGCAGCGTCTCACCCTACAGGGGATACGAGCAGTACGTC.

The CDR3 spells CASSQSSAGAEVTDTQYF. The CDR3 bases are TGCGCCAGCAGCCAATCGTCAGCTGGGGCAGAGGTTACAGATACGCAGTATTTT. V is TRBV4-1 and J is TRBJ2-3; D may be TRBD1 (5 bases). Trimming took 2 bases from V and 3 from J, leaving 21 bases between them. The CDR3 runs to 18 residues. Germline CDR1 is MGHRA and CDR2 is YSYEKL.

The chain links TRBV6-1 to TRBJ1-1, with 7 bases identical to TRBD1. This CDR3 spans 14 amino acids. The germline V gene has CDR1 MNHNS and CDR2 SASEGT. The trim removed 6 bases at V and 3 bases at J, leaving 7 bases unmatched. The CDR3 loop reads CASRQGQTYTEAFF. The CDR3 nucleotides read TGTGCCAGCAGACAGGGACAGACTTACACTGAAGCTTTCTTT.

As concerns this clone: Additional DNA sequences in this sample encode the identical CDR3. The V gene is TRBV5-1, the J gene TRBJ2-5, with D possibly TRBD1 on 5 matching bases. The CDR3 sequence is 17 residues long. Germline loops: CDR1 SGHRS, CDR2 YFSETQ. V dropped 0 bases and J dropped 4 bases, with 19 bases sitting between them. CDR3 protein: CASSLGGRAFRSETQYF. As DNA, the CDR3 is TGCGCCAGCAGCTTGGGGGGCAGGGCGTTTCGATCAGAGACCCAGTACTTC.

V gene TRBV6-1 combines with J gene TRBJ1-2, with 9 bases that match TRBD1. Germline V CDR1 and CDR2: MNHNS, SASEGT. The CDR3 runs to 12 residues. V shed 11 bases, J shed 4 bases, and the junction held 5 bases outside the gene matches. The CDR3 nucleotides read TGTGCCGGAACAGGGGGCGGCTATGGCTACACCTTC. The encoded protein is CAGTGGGYGYTF.

The V and J genes are TRBV5-1 and TRBJ2-2, with 9 bases aligning to TRBD1. This CDR3 comprises 18 residues. Germline V gene data show CDR1 as SGHRS and CDR2 as YFSETQ. V was pared by 4 bases and J by 2 bases, with 12 bases of the junction left unmatched. In DNA form, the CDR3 reads TGCGCCAGCAGCCCCTCCGGTGGGGGACAGGGCAACACCGGGGAGCTGTTTTTT. Its protein product is CASSPSGGGQGNTGELFF.